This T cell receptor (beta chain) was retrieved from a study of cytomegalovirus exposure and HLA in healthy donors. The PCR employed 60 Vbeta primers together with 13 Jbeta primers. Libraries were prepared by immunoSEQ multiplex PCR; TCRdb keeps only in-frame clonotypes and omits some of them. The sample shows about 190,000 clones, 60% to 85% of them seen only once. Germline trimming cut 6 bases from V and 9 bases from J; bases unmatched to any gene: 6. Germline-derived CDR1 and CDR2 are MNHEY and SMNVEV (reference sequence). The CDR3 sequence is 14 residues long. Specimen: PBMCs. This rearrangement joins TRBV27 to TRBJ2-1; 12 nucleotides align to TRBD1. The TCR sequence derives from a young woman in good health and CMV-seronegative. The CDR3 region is CASRGQGARSEQFF. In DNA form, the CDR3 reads TGTGCCAGCAGGGGACAGGGGGCGCGAAGTGAGCAGTTCTTC.